This T cell receptor beta chain was identified during a study of blood T cell repertoires in COVID-19. Turning to the study itself: PBMCs, B-cell-depleted T cells, or T cells were the source of the cDNA or gDNA that made up the material.

Clones were read by immunoSEQ multiplex PCR, and TCRdb kept only the in-frame ones, dropping some. Here the sample spans fewer than 350,000 clones, roughly 79% being singletons. The receptor's source is a woman aged 55 to 70 with active or convalescent COVID-19. The sequenced sample was peripheral blood.

The CDR3 loop reads CASSSQGAEQYF. In nucleotides, the CDR3 is TGTGCCAGCAGCTCGCAGGGGGCCGAGCAGTACTTC. The chain is built from TRBV7-9 and TRBJ2-7, with 8 bases matching TRBD1. From germline, CDR1 is SEHNR and CDR2 FQNEAQ (reference sequence). J was trimmed by 6 bases and V by 4 bases; bases with no gene match: 2. CDR3 length: 12 amino acids.